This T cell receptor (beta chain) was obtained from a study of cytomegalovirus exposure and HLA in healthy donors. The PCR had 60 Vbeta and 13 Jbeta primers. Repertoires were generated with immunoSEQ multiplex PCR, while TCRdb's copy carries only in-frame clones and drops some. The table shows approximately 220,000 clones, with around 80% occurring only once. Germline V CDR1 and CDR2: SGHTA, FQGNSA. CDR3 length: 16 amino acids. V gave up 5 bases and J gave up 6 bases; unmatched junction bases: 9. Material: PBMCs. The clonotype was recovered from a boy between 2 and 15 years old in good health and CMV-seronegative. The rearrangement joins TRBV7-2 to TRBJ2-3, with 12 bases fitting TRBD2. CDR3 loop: CASSRPTSGSRDTQYF. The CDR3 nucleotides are TGTGCCAGCAGCCGCCCGACTAGCGGGAGTCGGGATACGCAGTATTTT.